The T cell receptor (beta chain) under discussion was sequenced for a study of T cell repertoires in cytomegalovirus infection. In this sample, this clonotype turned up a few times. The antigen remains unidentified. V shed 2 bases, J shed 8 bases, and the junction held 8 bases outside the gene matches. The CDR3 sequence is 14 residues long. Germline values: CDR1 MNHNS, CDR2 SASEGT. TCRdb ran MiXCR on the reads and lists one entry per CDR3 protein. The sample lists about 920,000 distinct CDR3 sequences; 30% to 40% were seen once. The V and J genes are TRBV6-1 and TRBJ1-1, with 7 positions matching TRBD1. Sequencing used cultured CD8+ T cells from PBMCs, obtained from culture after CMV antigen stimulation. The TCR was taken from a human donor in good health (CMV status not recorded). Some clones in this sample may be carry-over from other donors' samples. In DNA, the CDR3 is TGTGCCAGCAGTGAATGGGATTGGGGACAGGAAGCTTTCTTT. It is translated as CASSEWDWGQEAFF.